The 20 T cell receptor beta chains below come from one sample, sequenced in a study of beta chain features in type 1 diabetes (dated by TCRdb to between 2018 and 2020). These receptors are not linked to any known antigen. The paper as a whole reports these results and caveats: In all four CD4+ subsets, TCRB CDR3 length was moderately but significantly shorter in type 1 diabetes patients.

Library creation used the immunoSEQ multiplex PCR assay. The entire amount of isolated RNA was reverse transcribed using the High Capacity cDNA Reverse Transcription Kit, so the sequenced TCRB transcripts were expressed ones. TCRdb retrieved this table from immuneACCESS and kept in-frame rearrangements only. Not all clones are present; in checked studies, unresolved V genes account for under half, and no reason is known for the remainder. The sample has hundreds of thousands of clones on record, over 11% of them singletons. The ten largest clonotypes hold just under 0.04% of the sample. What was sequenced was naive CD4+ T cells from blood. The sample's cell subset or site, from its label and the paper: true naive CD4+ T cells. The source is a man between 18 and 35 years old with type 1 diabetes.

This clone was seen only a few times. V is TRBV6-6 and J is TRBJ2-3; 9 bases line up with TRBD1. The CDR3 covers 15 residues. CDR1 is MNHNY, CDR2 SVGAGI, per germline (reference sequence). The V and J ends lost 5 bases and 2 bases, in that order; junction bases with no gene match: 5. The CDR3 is CASSDRGSDTDTQYF. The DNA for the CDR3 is TGTGCCAGCAGTGACAGGGGGTCTGACACAGATACGCAGTATTTT.

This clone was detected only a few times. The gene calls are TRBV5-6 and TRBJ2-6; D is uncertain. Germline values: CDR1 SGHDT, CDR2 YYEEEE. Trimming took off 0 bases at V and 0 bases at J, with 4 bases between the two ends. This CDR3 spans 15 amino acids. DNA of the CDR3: TGTGCCAGCAGCTTGGTGGGCTCTGGGGCCAACGTCCTGACTTTC. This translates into CASSLVGSGANVLTF. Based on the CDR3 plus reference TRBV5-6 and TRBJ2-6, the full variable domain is DAGVTQSPTHLIKTRGQQVTLRCSPKSGHDTVSWYQQALGQGPQFIFQYYEEEERQRGNFPDRFSGHQFPNYSSELNVNALLLGDSALYLCASSLVGSGANVLTFGAGSRLTVL.

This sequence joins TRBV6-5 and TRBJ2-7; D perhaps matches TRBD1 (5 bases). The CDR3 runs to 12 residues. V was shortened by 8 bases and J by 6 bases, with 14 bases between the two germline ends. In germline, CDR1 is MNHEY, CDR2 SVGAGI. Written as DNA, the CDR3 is TGTGCCAGCTCCCAAACAGGCCTCGAGCAGTACTTC. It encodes CASSQTGLEQYF.

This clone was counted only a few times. The CDR3 DNA sequence: TGCGCCAGCAGCCAAGATTGGGACATCAATGAGCAGTTCTTC. It specifies CASSQDWDINEQFF. This chain connects TRBV4-3 to TRBJ2-1, with a weak D call TRBD1 (6 bases). Per germline, CDR1 LGHNA and CDR2 YSLEER. The CDR3 runs 14 residues. V was clipped by 0 bases and J by 6 bases, with 9 bases between them.

CDR3 coding DNA: TGCGCCAGCAGACTCGGGGGCGGGGGATATCAGCCCCAGCATTTT. It encodes CASRLGGGGYQPQHF. The rearrangement uses TRBV23-1 and TRBJ1-5; D might be TRBD1 (6 bases). TRBV23-1 is treated as an ORF (open reading frame) with a function not yet certain. The germline V and J ends were trimmed by 6 bases and 5 bases, with 17 bases remaining between them. The CDR3 covers 15 residues.

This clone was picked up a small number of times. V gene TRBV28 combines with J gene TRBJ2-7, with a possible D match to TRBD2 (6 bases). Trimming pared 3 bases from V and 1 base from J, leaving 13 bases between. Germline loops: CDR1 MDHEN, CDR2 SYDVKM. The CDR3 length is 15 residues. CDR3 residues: CASSFKGGFSYEQYF. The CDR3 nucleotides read TGTGCCAGCAGTTTTAAGGGAGGTTTTTCCTACGAGCAGTACTTC.

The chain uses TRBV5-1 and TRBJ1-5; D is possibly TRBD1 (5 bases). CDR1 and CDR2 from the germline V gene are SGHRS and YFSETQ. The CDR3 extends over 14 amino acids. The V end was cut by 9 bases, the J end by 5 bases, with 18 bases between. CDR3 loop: CATAGFRVYQPQHF. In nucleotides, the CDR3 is TGCGCCACCGCTGGATTCAGGGTTTATCAGCCCCAGCATTTT.

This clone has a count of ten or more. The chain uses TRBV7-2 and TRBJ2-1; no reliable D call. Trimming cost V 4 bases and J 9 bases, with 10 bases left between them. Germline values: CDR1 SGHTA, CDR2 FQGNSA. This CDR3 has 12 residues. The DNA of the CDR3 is TGTGCCAGCAGCTCGGTTCTTGTTGAGCAGTTCTTC. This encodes CASSSVLVEQFF.

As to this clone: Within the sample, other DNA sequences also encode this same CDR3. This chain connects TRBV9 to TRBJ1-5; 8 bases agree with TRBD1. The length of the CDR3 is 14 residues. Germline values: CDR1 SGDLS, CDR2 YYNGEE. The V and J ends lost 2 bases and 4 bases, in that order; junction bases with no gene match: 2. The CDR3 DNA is TGTGCCAGCAGCGTCACAGGGGGAAATCAGCCCCAGCATTTT. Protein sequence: CASSVTGGNQPQHF.

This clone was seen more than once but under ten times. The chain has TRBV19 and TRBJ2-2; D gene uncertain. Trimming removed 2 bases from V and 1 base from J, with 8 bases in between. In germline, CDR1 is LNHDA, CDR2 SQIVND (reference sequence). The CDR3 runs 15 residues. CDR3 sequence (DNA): TGTGCCAGTAGTATATTGGCAGGGAACACCGGGGAGCTGTTTTTT. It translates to CASSILAGNTGELFF.

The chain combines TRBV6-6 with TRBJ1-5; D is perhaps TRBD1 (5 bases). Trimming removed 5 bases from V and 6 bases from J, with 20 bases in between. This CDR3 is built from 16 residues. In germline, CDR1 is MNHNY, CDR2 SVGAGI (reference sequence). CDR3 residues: CASSLNRDRMTQPQHF. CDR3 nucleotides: TGTGCCAGCAGTCTGAACCGGGACCGCATGACTCAGCCCCAGCATTTT.

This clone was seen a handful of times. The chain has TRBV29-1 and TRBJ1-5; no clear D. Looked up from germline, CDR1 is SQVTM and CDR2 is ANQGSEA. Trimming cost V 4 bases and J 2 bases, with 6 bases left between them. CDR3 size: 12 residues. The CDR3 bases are TGCAGCGTTGGGAGAGGCAATCAGCCCCAGCATTTT. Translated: CSVGRGNQPQHF.

The DNA of the CDR3 is TGTGCCAGCAGCCGGGACTTCTCGTTTGTCAATGAGCAGTTCTTC. It codes for CASSRDFSFVNEQFF. The chain is built from TRBV7-9 and TRBJ2-1; the D gene is possibly TRBD2 (6 bases). Germline-derived CDR1 and CDR2 are SEHNR and FQNEAQ (reference sequence). The CDR3 loop spans 15 amino acids. The V end was cut by 5 bases, the J end by 6 bases, with 17 bases between.

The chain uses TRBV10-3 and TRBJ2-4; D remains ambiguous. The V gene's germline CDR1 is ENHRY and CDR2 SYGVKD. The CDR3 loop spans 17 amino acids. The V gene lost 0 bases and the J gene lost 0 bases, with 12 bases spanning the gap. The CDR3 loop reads CAISESQVELAKNIQYF. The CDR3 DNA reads TGTGCCATCAGTGAGTCTCAGGTAGAATTAGCCAAAAACATTCAGTACTTC.

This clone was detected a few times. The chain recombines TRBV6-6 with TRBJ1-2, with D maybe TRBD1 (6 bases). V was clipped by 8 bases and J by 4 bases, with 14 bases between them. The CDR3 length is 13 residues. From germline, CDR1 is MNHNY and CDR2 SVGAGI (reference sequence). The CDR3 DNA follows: TGTGCCAGCGGTGACAGGCGGCCCTATGGCTACACCTTC. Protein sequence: CASGDRRPYGYTF.

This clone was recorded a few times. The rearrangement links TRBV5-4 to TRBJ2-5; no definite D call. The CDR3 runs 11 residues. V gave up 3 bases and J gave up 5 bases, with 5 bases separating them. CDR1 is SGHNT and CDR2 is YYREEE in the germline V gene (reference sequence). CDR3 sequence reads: CASSSSETQYF. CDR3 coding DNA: TGTGCCAGCAGCTCATCTGAGACCCAGTACTTC. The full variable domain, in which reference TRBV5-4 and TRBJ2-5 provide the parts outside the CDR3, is ETGVTQSPTHLIKTRGQQVTLRCSSQSGHNTVSWYQQALGQGPQFIFQYYREEENGRGNFPPRFSGLQFPNYSSELNVNALELDDSALYLCASSSSETQYFGPGTRLLVL.

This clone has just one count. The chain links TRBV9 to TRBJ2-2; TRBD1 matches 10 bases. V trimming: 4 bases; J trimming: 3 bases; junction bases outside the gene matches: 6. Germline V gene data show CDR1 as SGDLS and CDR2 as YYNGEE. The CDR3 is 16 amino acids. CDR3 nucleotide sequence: TGTGCCAGCAGCCTCCGGACAGGGGGGTACACCGGGGAGCTGTTTTTT. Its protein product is CASSLRTGGYTGELFF.

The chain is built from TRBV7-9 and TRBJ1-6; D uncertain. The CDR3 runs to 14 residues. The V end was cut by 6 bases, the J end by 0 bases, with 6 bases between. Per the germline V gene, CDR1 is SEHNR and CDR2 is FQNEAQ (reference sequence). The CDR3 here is CASRESSYNSPLHF. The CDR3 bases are TGTGCCAGCAGGGAATCCTCCTATAATTCACCCCTCCACTTT.

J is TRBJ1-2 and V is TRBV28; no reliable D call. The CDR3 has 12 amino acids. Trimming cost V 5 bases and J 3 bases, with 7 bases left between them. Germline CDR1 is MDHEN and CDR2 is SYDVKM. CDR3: CASSPDYYGYTF. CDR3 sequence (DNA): TGTGCCAGCAGTCCGGACTACTATGGCTACACCTTC.

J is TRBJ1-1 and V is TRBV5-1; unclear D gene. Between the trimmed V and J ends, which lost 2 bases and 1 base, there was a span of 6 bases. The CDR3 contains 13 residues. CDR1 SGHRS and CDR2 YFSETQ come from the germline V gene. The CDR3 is CASSFRTNTEAFF. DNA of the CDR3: TGCGCCAGCAGCTTCCGGACGAACACTGAAGCTTTCTTT.